The subject of this entry is one TCR beta chain. Profiling relied on immunoSEQ multiplex PCR, and the TCRdb table lists in-frame clones only, not all of them. The sample yields under 200,000 clones, 80% to 90% seen once. The data originate from a study of blood T cell repertoires in COVID-19. Whole-study context: PBMCs, B-cell-depleted T cells, or T cells provided the cDNA or gDNA that made up the material.

The CDR3 runs to 16 residues. V was pared by 4 bases and J by 9 bases, with 10 bases of the junction left unmatched. In germline, CDR1 is SEHNR, CDR2 FQNEAQ (reference sequence). The TCR was taken from a man in his 70s with active or convalescent COVID-19. This rearrangement joins TRBV7-9 to TRBJ2-3, with 13 bases identical to TRBD2. The specimen sequenced was peripheral blood. The CDR3 loop is CASSSGLAGVVDTQYF. The CDR3 DNA sequence: TGTGCCAGCAGCTCCGGACTAGCGGGAGTTGTCGACACGCAGTATTTT.